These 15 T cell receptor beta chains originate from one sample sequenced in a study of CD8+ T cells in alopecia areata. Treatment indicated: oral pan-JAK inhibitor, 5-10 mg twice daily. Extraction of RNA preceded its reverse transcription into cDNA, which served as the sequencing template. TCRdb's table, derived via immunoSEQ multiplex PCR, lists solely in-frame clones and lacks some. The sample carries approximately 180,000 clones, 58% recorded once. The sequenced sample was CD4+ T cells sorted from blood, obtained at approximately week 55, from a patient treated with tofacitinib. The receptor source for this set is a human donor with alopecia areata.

CDR3 nucleotide sequence: TGTGCCAGCAGCTTAAGGACGGGACAGGAAGGAGAGACCCAGTACTTC. This translates into CASSLRTGQEGETQYF. The chain has TRBV7-3 and TRBJ2-5, with 8 positions matching TRBD1. The ends lost 1 base at V and 4 bases at J; junction bases unmatched: 8. This CDR3 contains 16 residues. The germline gives CDR1 SGHTA, CDR2 FQGTGA.

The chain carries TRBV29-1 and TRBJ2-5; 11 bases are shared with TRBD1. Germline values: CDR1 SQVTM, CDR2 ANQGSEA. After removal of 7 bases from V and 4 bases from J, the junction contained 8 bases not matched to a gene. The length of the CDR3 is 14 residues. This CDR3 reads CSAGLGQGGETQYF. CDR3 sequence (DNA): TGCAGCGCTGGGCTGGGACAGGGGGGAGAGACCCAGTACTTC.

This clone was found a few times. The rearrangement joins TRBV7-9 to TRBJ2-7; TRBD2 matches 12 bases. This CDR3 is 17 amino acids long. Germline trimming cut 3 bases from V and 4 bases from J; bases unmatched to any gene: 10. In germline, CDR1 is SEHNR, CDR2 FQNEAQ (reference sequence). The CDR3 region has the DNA TGTGCCAGCAGCTTTAGGACTAGCGGGGATCGGGAGTACGAGCAGTACTTC. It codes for CASSFRTSGDREYEQYF.

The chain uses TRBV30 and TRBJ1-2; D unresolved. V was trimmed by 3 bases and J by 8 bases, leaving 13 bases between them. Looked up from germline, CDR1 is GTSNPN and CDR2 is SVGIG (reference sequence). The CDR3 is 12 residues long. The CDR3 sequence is CAWSPSLRGYTF. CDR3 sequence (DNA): TGTGCCTGGAGCCCATCGTTGAGAGGCTACACCTTC.

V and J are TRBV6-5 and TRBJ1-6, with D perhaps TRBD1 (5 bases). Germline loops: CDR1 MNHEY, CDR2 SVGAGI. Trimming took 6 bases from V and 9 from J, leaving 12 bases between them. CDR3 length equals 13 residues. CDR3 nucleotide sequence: TGTGCCAGCAGGCGCTCGGGGGGTTCACCCCTCCACTTT. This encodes CASRRSGGSPLHF.

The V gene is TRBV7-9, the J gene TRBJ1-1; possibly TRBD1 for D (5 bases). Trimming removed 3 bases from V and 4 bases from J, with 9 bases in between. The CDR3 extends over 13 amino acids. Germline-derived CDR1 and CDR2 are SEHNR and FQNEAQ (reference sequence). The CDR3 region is CASSLTRGTEAFF. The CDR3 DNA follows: TGTGCCAGCAGCTTGACGAGGGGCACTGAAGCTTTCTTT.

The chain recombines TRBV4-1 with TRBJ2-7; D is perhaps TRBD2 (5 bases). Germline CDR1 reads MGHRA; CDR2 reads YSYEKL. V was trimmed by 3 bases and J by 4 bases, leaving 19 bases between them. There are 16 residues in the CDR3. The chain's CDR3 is CASSHPRGDRQYEQYF. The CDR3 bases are TGCGCCAGCAGCCATCCTCGGGGAGATCGGCAGTACGAGCAGTACTTC.

CDR3 bases: TGTGCCAGTACCATCGGGCCTCGGGATGAGACCCAGTACTTC. Encoded protein: CASTIGPRDETQYF. The chain carries TRBV19 and TRBJ2-5, with D maybe TRBD2 (5 bases). The CDR3 loop spans 14 amino acids. Trimming cost V 7 bases and J 5 bases, with 17 bases left between them. CDR1 is LNHDA and CDR2 is SQIVND in the germline V gene (reference sequence).

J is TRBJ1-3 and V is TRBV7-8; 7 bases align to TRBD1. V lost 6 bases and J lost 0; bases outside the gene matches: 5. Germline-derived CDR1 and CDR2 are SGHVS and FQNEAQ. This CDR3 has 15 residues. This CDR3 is CASRSDRVSGNTIYF. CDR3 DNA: TGTGCCAGCAGATCCGACAGGGTCTCTGGAAACACCATATATTTT.

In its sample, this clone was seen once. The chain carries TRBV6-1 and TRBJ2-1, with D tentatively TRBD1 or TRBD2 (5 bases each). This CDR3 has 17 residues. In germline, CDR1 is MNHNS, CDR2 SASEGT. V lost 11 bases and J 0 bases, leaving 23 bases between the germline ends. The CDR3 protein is CAGSGTPTASSYNEQFF. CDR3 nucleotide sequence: TGTGCCGGGAGTGGGACCCCGACGGCGAGCTCCTACAATGAGCAGTTCTTC.

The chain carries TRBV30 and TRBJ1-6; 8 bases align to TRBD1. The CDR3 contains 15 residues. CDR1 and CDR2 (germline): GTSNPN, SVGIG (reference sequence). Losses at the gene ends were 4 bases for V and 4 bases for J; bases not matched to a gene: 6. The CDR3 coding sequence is TGTGCCTGGACTAAGACAGGGGTTTATAATTCACCCCTCCACTTT. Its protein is CAWTKTGVYNSPLHF.

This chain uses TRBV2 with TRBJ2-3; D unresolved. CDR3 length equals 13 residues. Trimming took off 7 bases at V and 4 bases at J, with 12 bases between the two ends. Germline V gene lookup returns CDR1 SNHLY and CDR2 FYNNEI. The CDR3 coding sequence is TGTGCCAGCATCGGTTGGAAATCAGATACGCAGTATTTT. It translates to CASIGWKSDTQYF.

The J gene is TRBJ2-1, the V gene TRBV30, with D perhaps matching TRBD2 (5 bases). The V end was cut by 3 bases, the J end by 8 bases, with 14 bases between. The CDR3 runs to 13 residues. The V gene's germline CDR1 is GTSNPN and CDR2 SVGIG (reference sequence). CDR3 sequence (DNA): TGTGCCTGGAGCGCTTTACTAGTCCATGAGCAGTTCTTC. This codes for CAWSALLVHEQFF.

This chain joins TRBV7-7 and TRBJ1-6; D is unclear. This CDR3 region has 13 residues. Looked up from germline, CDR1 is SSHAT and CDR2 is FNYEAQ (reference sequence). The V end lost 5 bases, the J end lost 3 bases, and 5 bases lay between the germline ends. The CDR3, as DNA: TGTGCCAGCAGCGCTGACTATAATTCACCCCTCCACTTT. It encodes CASSADYNSPLHF.

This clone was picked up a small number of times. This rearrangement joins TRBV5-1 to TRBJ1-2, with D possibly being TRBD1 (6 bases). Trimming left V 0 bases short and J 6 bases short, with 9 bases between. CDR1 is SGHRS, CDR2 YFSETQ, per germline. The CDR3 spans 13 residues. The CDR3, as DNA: TGCGCCAGCAGCTTGGTTGGGGGCGATGGCTACACCTTC. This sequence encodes CASSLVGGDGYTF.